This passage covers 20 T cell receptor beta chains from one sample sequenced in a study of T-cell memory formation after mild COVID-19. One entry per CDR3 protein, called by TCRdb with MiXCR from the 5' RACE reads. The sample lists hundreds of thousands of distinct CDR3 sequences; approximately 29% were seen once. Sequences were obtained from PBMCs or a T cell subset sorted from them (not recorded which). The receptors here all came from an adult woman who had mild COVID-19 (a few samples of this study predate the infection). Cell type and time point are not known.

V usage is TRBV19 and J usage is TRBJ2-1; D possibly corresponds to TRBD1 (6 bases). The CDR3 runs to 16 residues. The germline gives CDR1 LNHDA, CDR2 SQIVND (reference sequence). The germline V and J ends were trimmed by 5 bases and 3 bases, with 17 bases remaining between them. The CDR3 nucleotides are TGTGCCAGTAGTGTGGGCTTACAGGGCTACTACAATGAGCAGTTCTTC. Its translation is CASSVGLQGYYNEQFF.

J is TRBJ1-2 and V is TRBV3-1; D gene ambiguous. There are 17 residues in the CDR3. Deletions cut 1 base from V and 3 bases from J, with 18 bases between. Germline V gene lookup returns CDR1 LGHDT and CDR2 YNNKEL (reference sequence). The CDR3 DNA is TGTGCCAGCAGCCAAGGGGCGATCTCTTTTATAGACTATGGCTACACCTTC. Amino acid sequence: CASSQGAISFIDYGYTF.

This chain connects TRBV7-9 to TRBJ2-7, with TRBD2 as a possible D gene (5 bases). The V and J ends lost 3 bases and 5 bases respectively, with 20 bases between them. The CDR3 has 16 residues. Germline V gene data show CDR1 as SEHNR and CDR2 as FQNEAQ (reference sequence). The DNA for the CDR3 is TGTGCCAGCAGCTTTTCAGAAGCGGCACTGGAAGACGAGCAGTACTTC. Translated: CASSFSEAALEDEQYF. The variable domain in full, with the rest retrieved from reference TRBV7-9 and TRBJ2-7, is DTGVSQNPRHKITKRGQNVTFRCDPISEHNRLYWYRQTLGQGPEFLTYFQNEAQLEKSRLLSDRFSAERPKGSFSTLEIQRTEQGDSAMYLCASSFSEAALEDEQYFGPGTRLTVT.

The table lists this clonotype with a few counts. The CDR3 reads CASRPARDGTEAFF. The DNA of the CDR3 is TGTGCCAGCAGGCCCGCCAGGGATGGGACTGAAGCTTTCTTT. The chain employs TRBV6-2 or TRBV6-3 and TRBJ1-1; D perhaps matches TRBD1 (5 bases). The germline V and J ends were trimmed by 6 bases and 5 bases, with 16 bases remaining between them. From germline, CDR1 is MNHEY and CDR2 SVGEGT. CDR3 size: 14 residues.

The chain carries TRBV5-1 and TRBJ2-3, with TRBD2 matching 8 bases. V gave up 7 bases and J gave up 0 bases; unmatched junction bases: 1. This CDR3 is built from 13 residues. Germline V gene sequence: CDR1 SGHRS, CDR2 YFSETQ. CDR3 region: CASVAGSTDTQYF. Here the CDR3 DNA reads TGCGCCAGCGTAGCGGGAAGCACAGATACGCAGTATTTT.

A few counts support this clonotype. J is TRBJ2-1 and V is TRBV5-1; 10 bases map to TRBD2. V lost 2 bases to trimming and J lost 2 bases; unmatched junction nucleotides: 16. The germline V gene encodes CDR1 SGHRS and CDR2 YFSETQ. This CDR3 is built from 20 residues. This CDR3 is CASSLKSLDIAGGPYNEQFF. CDR3 nucleotides: TGCGCCAGCAGCTTAAAGTCCTTAGATATAGCGGGGGGTCCCTACAATGAGCAGTTCTTC.

The chain combines TRBV18 with TRBJ1-2; no clear D gene. This CDR3 is built from 14 residues. Per germline, CDR1 KGHSH and CDR2 LQKENI. The V gene lost 0 bases and the J gene lost 4 bases, with 9 bases spanning the gap. CDR3 protein: CASSPPAGIYGYTF. CDR3 in DNA: TGTGCCAGCTCACCACCGGCAGGAATCTATGGCTACACCTTC.

The chain joins TRBV14 to TRBJ2-1, with D unclear. Germline V gene data show CDR1 as SGHDN and CDR2 as FVKESK. V dropped 0 bases and J dropped 0 bases, with 9 bases sitting between them. This CDR3 contains 16 residues. The CDR3 is CASSQDLLSSYNEQFF. The CDR3 bases are TGTGCCAGCAGCCAAGATCTCCTGAGCTCCTACAATGAGCAGTTCTTC.

This clonotype was counted a few times. The rearrangement uses TRBV5-4 and TRBJ1-1; D possibly corresponds to TRBD1 (5 bases). There are 14 residues in the CDR3. CDR1 is SGHNT, CDR2 YYREEE, per germline (reference sequence). The ends were cut back, 2 bases at V and 1 base at J, with 9 bases in the middle. The CDR3: CASSFRGENTEAFF. CDR3 DNA sequence: TGTGCCAGCAGCTTTAGGGGCGAGAACACTGAAGCTTTCTTT. The full variable domain, completed using reference TRBV5-4 and TRBJ1-1, is ETGVTQSPTHLIKTRGQQVTLRCSSQSGHNTVSWYQQALGQGPQFIFQYYREEENGRGNFPPRFSGLQFPNYSSELNVNALELDDSALYLCASSFRGENTEAFFGQGTRLTVV.

This sequence joins TRBV5-4 and TRBJ2-7; D perhaps matches TRBD1 (6 bases). Trimming took off 1 base at V and 1 base at J, with 15 bases between the two ends. Germline-derived CDR1 and CDR2 are SGHNT and YYREEE (reference sequence). This CDR3 comprises 16 residues. This chain's CDR3 is CASSLRGRQGSYEQYF. As DNA, the CDR3 is TGTGCCAGCAGCTTGAGGGGCAGGCAGGGGTCCTACGAGCAGTACTTC.

The genes are TRBV4-3 and TRBJ1-5; TRBD1 aligns across 7 bases. Germline lookup yields CDR1 LGHNA and CDR2 YSLEER. This CDR3 spans 16 amino acids. The ends lost 0 bases at V and 10 bases at J; junction bases unmatched: 12. As DNA, the CDR3 is TGCGCCAGCAGCCAAGATTCGGGGCAGGGGGGCCTTCCCCAGCATTTT. Translation gives CASSQDSGQGGLPQHF.

The chain couples TRBV2 to TRBJ1-2; D unclear. This CDR3 contains 13 residues. Germline V lookup: CDR1 SNHLY, CDR2 FYNNEI. The V end was cut by 1 base, the J end by 4 bases, with 7 bases between. DNA of the CDR3: TGTGCCAGCAGTGAAGGTGCCGCCTATGGCTACACCTTC. Protein: CASSEGAAYGYTF. The full variable domain, with the rest looked up from reference TRBV2 and TRBJ1-2, is EPEVTQTPSHQVTQMGQEVILRCVPISNHLYFYWYRQILGQKVEFLVSFYNNEISEKSEIFDDQFSVERPDGSNFTLKIRSTKLEDSAMYFCASSEGAAYGYTFGSGTRLTVV.

The V and J genes are TRBV6-5 and TRBJ2-3; the match to TRBD2 covers 9 bases. J was trimmed by 2 bases and V by 5 bases; bases with no gene match: 8. Germline assignment: CDR1 MNHEY and CDR2 SVGAGI. There are 16 residues in the CDR3. The DNA for the CDR3 is TGTGCCAGCAGTGCACGGACTAGCGCCTACACAGATACGCAGTATTTT. It encodes CASSARTSAYTDTQYF.

The chain employs TRBV5-5 and TRBJ1-5; weak D call: TRBD1 (6 bases). The CDR3 spans 15 residues. Trimming left V 4 bases short and J 7 bases short, with 18 bases between. From germline, CDR1 is SGHKS and CDR2 YYEKEE (reference sequence). The CDR3 here is CASSRAAGEGQPQHF. The CDR3 DNA follows: TGTGCCAGCAGCCGAGCGGCAGGGGAAGGCCAGCCCCAGCATTTT.

CDR3 protein: CASSIERGAYEQYF. The CDR3, as DNA: TGTGCCAGCAGCATAGAGCGGGGGGCCTACGAGCAGTACTTC. The rearrangement joins TRBV7-2 to TRBJ2-7; 9 positions match TRBD2. Germline V lookup: CDR1 SGHTA, CDR2 FQGNSA. Trimming cost V 5 bases and J 2 bases; bases outside gene matches: 4. The CDR3 contains 14 residues.

The chain recombines TRBV20-1 with TRBJ2-3; tentative D call: TRBD2 (6 bases). The CDR3 is made up of 14 amino acids. The ends were cut back, 2 bases at V and 3 bases at J, with 12 bases in the middle. Germline V gives CDR1 DFQATT, CDR2 SNEGSKA (reference sequence). The CDR3 sequence: CSARRESGTDTQYF. The CDR3 nucleotides are TGCAGTGCTAGACGGGAGAGCGGGACAGATACGCAGTATTTT.

The chain combines TRBV19 with TRBJ2-3; unclear D gene. CDR3 length equals 14 residues. Germline CDR1 LNHDA, CDR2 SQIVND (reference sequence). V was pared by 4 bases and J by 2 bases, with 10 bases between. The CDR3 reads CASSRRGATDTQYF. In nucleotides, the CDR3 is TGTGCCAGTAGTAGGAGAGGTGCCACAGATACGCAGTATTTT.

The table lists this clonotype with a few counts. The rearrangement joins TRBV9 to TRBJ2-7, with 9 bases matching TRBD1. Unmatched junction bases numbered 5, after V lost 2 bases and J lost 5 bases. This CDR3 has 14 residues. CDR1 is SGDLS and CDR2 is YYNGEE in the germline V gene. CDR3 loop: CASSVGTGKDEQYF. The CDR3 DNA reads TGTGCCAGCAGCGTCGGGACAGGGAAGGACGAGCAGTACTTC.

The sample holds one count of this clonotype. This sequence joins TRBV3-1 and TRBJ2-1; possibly TRBD1 for D (5 bases). V was shortened by 5 bases and J by 12 bases, with 23 bases between the two germline ends. This CDR3 is 15 amino acids long. Germline CDR1 and CDR2: LGHDT and YNNKEL (reference sequence). The CDR3 coding sequence is TGTGCCAGCAGCAAAAATTTACAAACAGGTGGGGTGCAGTTCTTC. It translates to CASSKNLQTGGVQFF.

This clonotype appeared a few times. The chain uses TRBV9 and TRBJ1-2, with D possibly matching TRBD1 (6 bases). The CDR3 is made up of 13 amino acids. Germline values: CDR1 SGDLS, CDR2 YYNGEE. With 3 bases removed from V and 8 bases from J, the gap between germline ends came to 14 bases. The CDR3 protein is CASSADFRGGYTF. For the CDR3, the DNA is TGTGCCAGCAGCGCCGACTTTAGGGGGGGCTACACCTTC.